The 10 T cell receptor beta chains in this list originate from one sample, sequenced in a study of blood T cell repertoires in COVID-19. The data were produced by immunoSEQ multiplex PCR, yet TCRdb's version contains in-frame clones alone and is incomplete. Of 93,000 or so clones listed, approximately 88% are singletons. Sequenced sample: peripheral blood. These receptors came from a human donor in a cohort sampled during active COVID-19.

This chain joins TRBV19 and TRBJ2-7, with 8 bases matching TRBD1. The CDR3 sequence is 12 residues long. The trim removed 6 bases at V and 5 bases at J, leaving 3 bases unmatched. Germline CDR1 reads LNHDA; CDR2 reads SQIVND (reference sequence). Here the CDR3 reads CASSRTGNEQYF. The CDR3 nucleotides are TGTGCCAGTAGCAGGACAGGGAACGAGCAGTACTTC.

The V gene is TRBV29-1, the J gene TRBJ2-1; 11 bases match TRBD2. From germline, CDR1 is SQVTM and CDR2 ANQGSEA. The CDR3 is 17 residues long. J was trimmed by 6 bases and V by 5 bases; bases with no gene match: 15. CDR3 in DNA: TGCAGCGTTTGGAGGGCGGGCGTTCTAGCGGGGGGCAATGAGCAGTTCTTC. It codes for CSVWRAGVLAGGNEQFF.

The chain employs TRBV7-2 and TRBJ1-3; D gene unclear. There are 15 residues in the CDR3. CDR1 is SGHTA, CDR2 FQGNSA, per germline. Trimming pared 5 bases from V and 4 bases from J, leaving 15 bases between. CDR3 sequence (DNA): TGTGCCAGCAGCACGACACGGCCACCGGGAAACACCATATATTTT. Translating gives CASSTTRPPGNTIYF.

The chain couples TRBV5-1 to TRBJ2-1; 11 bases match TRBD2. The J segment lost 4 bases and the V segment lost 0 bases, leaving 3 bases of the junction unmatched. Germline CDR1 and CDR2: SGHRS and YFSETQ. There are 16 residues in the CDR3. As DNA, the CDR3 is TGCGCCAGCAGCTTGGGATCTAGCGGGGGGTACAATGAGCAGTTCTTC. As protein: CASSLGSSGGYNEQFF.

The rearrangement uses TRBV19 and TRBJ1-3, with D possibly being TRBD1 (6 bases). The CDR3 has 18 amino acids. V was trimmed by 2 bases and J by 0 bases, leaving 17 bases between them. CDR1 is LNHDA, CDR2 SQIVND, per germline (reference sequence). CDR3 region: CASSISDRRLPSGNTIYF. The CDR3 region has the DNA TGTGCCAGTAGTATATCCGACAGGAGATTACCCTCTGGAAACACCATATATTTT.

V and J are TRBV5-1 and TRBJ1-4, with D hard to call. The germline gives CDR1 SGHRS, CDR2 YFSETQ. The CDR3 runs 15 residues. The ends were cut back, 0 bases at V and 1 base at J, with 7 bases in the middle. The CDR3 is CASSLEGGTNEKLFF. The CDR3 bases are TGCGCCAGCAGCTTGGAAGGCGGAACTAATGAAAAACTGTTTTTT.

The chain couples TRBV7-9 to TRBJ1-1; tentative D call: TRBD1 (6 bases). Trimming stripped 2 bases from V and 5 bases from J, with 12 bases between. The germline V gene has CDR1 SEHNR and CDR2 FQNEAQ (reference sequence). The CDR3 has 14 residues. The CDR3 sequence: CASSLTGIGTEAFF. CDR3 DNA: TGTGCCAGCAGCTTAACAGGGATTGGGACTGAAGCTTTCTTT.

This chain uses TRBV19 with TRBJ1-2; D perhaps matches TRBD1 (6 bases). V lost 4 bases and J lost 5, with 17 bases in between. Germline loops: CDR1 LNHDA, CDR2 SQIVND (reference sequence). This CDR3 spans 15 amino acids. The CDR3 here is CASSKQGSREYGYTF. Written as DNA, the CDR3 is TGTGCCAGTAGTAAACAGGGAAGCCGAGAGTATGGCTACACCTTC.

This chain uses TRBV5-5 with TRBJ1-5; 7 bases line up with TRBD1. CDR3 length equals 15 residues. V was clipped by 0 bases and J by 5 bases; unmatched bases: 5. The germline V gene has CDR1 SGHKS and CDR2 YYEKEE (reference sequence). This CDR3 is CASSLAGQTHQPQHF. DNA of the CDR3: TGTGCCAGCAGCTTGGCGGGACAGACTCATCAGCCCCAGCATTTT.

In its sample, this clone was seen once. V is TRBV7-6 and J is TRBJ1-1; D call uncertain. Germline loops: CDR1 SGHVS, CDR2 FNYEAQ. The CDR3 runs 15 residues. V lost 1 base and J lost 4, with 13 bases in between. The CDR3 loop reads CASSLETLTSTEAFF. The CDR3 bases are TGTGCCAGCAGCTTAGAAACCCTCACGAGCACTGAAGCTTTCTTT.